This T cell receptor beta chain originates from a study of memory CD8 T cells in hepatitis C reinfection. Study at large: Pre-reinfection sampling occurred 55 to 20 weeks ahead of detected reinfection.

The trim removed 4 bases at V and 7 bases at J, leaving 10 bases unmatched. This CDR3 has 15 amino acids. Per the germline V gene, CDR1 is SGHRS and CDR2 is YFSETQ. Repertoires were generated with immunoSEQ multiplex PCR, while TCRdb's copy carries only in-frame clones and drops some. This repertoire shows more than 45,000 clones, around 92% found once; its top ten account for roughly 1%. Time point meaning: pre-reinfection, 55 to 20 weeks before reinfection detection. Sorted cells were sequenced directly ex vivo without any in vitro expansion. Donors were people who inject drugs in the Montreal HEPCO cohort.

Sequences were obtained from naive CD8+ T cells sorted from blood. The chain has TRBV5-1 and TRBJ2-7, with TRBD2 matching 11 bases. The TCR originated in a man between 18 and 35 years old with hepatitis C virus infection. In DNA form, the CDR3 reads TGCGCCAGCAGCCCCGGGACTAGCGGATTCGAGGAGCAGTACTTC. Translation: CASSPGTSGFEEQYF.